Listed below are T cell receptor beta chains from one sample, sequenced in a study of shared clonotypes between healthy human individuals. Method: immunoSEQ multiplex PCR; TCRdb's copy keeps in-frame clones and lacks some. Of about 1.1 million clones detected, approximately 75% appear once; the ten largest clones hold 0.89%. The sequencing sample was made of memory CD4+ T cells from PBMCs. The receptors were gathered from a man between 18 and 35 years old in good health. Some clones in this sample may be carry-over from other donors' samples. Each CDR3 is given with its conserved first and last residue. The D gene is left open where the match is weak. The size of a clone is reported for some rows only, either as once, few or many, or as a class for expanded clones.

CDR3 DNA	CDR3 protein	D gene	V gene	J gene	clone size
TGTGCCAGCGCCCTCACAGGGCTGGGAGCTCAGACCCAGTACTTC	CASALTGLGAQTQYF	.	TRBV7-3	TRBJ2-5	few
TGCGCCAGCAGCTTTAGCGGGGGCACAGATACGCAGTATTTT	CASSFSGGTDTQYF	TRBD2	TRBV5-1	TRBJ2-3	.
TGCAGTGCTAGGGACAGATTAAAACTGTTTTTT	CSARDRLKLFF	.	TRBV20-1	TRBJ1-4	.
TGTGCCAGCAGCTTAACGGGCCGGGTTGATTGGGGCAATCAGCCCCAGCATTTT	CASSLTGRVDWGNQPQHF	.	TRBV7-8	TRBJ1-5	few
TGTGCCAGCAGCCCGATCGGGACAGCCTCCTACGAGCAGTACTTC	CASSPIGTASYEQYF	TRBD1	TRBV5-5	TRBJ2-7	.
TGTGCCAGCAGTTTCGACAGGGTGACCGGGGAGCTGTTTTTT	CASSFDRVTGELFF	TRBD1	TRBV27	TRBJ2-2	.
TGTGCCAGCAGCTTAGCAAGGGTCTTGGAGGGGAAACTAGCGGGAGTATGGTGCGAGCAGTACTTC	CASSLARVLEGKLAGVWCEQYF	TRBD2	TRBV7-2	TRBJ2-7	.
TGTGCCAGCAGCTTATGGGACTCCCAAGAGACCCAGTACTTC	CASSLWDSQETQYF	.	TRBV7-9	TRBJ2-5	.
TGTGCCAGCGACGGGACAGCGAGATCCTACGAGCAGTACTTC	CASDGTARSYEQYF	TRBD1	TRBV2	TRBJ2-7	.
TGCGCCAGCAGCCCCAGGGGGGGCTTTTGGGATACGCAGTATTTT	CASSPRGGFWDTQYF	.	TRBV5-1	TRBJ2-3	.
TGTGCCAGCAGCTCGGACAGGGGCGGCAATCAGCCCCAGCATTTT	CASSSDRGGNQPQHF	TRBD1	TRBV7-2	TRBJ1-5	.
TGTGCCAGCAGTGAGAGTGGTGTCGAATGGCAGCCCCAGCATTTT	CASSESGVEWQPQHF	.	TRBV6-1	TRBJ1-5	.
TGTGCCAGTAGTATGGGGGACACCCGCAATCAGCCCCAGCATTTT	CASSMGDTRNQPQHF	.	TRBV19	TRBJ1-5	.
TGTGCCAGCAGTCGCGGACTGAACTACGAGCAGTACTTC	CASSRGLNYEQYF	.	TRBV6-6	TRBJ2-7	.
TGTGCCAGCAGCTTAGTGGCCGCCGGACAGCAGAACACTGAAGCTTTCTTT	CASSLVAAGQQNTEAFF	.	TRBV7-2	TRBJ1-1	.
TGCGCCAGCAGCTTTTACAGGGGGGCAGAGACCCAGTACTTC	CASSFYRGAETQYF	TRBD1	TRBV5-1	TRBJ2-5	.
TGTGCCAGCAGTTTGGGAAGGAGAAACACTGAAGCTTTCTTT	CASSLGRRNTEAFF	.	TRBV28	TRBJ1-1	.
TGCGCCAGCAGCACTACAGGGTACGAGCAGTACTTC	CASSTTGYEQYF	.	TRBV5-1	TRBJ2-7	.
TGTGCCAGCAGCTCGGACAGGGGTGAGCAGTACTTC	CASSSDRGEQYF	TRBD1	TRBV7-3	TRBJ2-7	.
TGTGCCAGCAGCCGACGTGGTGGGGTTACCGGGGAGCTGTTTTTT	CASSRRGGVTGELFF	.	TRBV7-9	TRBJ2-2	.
TGCGCCAGCAGCCAAGATGAACAGCCACATGTCGAGCAGTACTTC	CASSQDEQPHVEQYF	.	TRBV4-1	TRBJ2-7	.
TGCGCCAGCAGCTTGGAACCAGCGGGAACAGGGTCGTTTGAGCAGTTCTTC	CASSLEPAGTGSFEQFF	.	TRBV5-1	TRBJ2-1	few
TGTGCCAGCAGCTTGGGGGTAGGGGGGAACTATGGCTACACCTTC	CASSLGVGGNYGYTF	.	TRBV7-2	TRBJ1-2	.
TGTGCCTGGAGTGTAGGCGGGACAGTGAACACTGAAGCTTTCTTT	CAWSVGGTVNTEAFF	TRBD1	TRBV30	TRBJ1-1	.
TGCGCCAGCAGCTTGGATCTCGGGGATGAGCAGTTCTTC	CASSLDLGDEQFF	.	TRBV5-1	TRBJ2-1	.
TGCGCCAGCAGCTCGGGGCTCGGGGAGACCCAGTACTTC	CASSSGLGETQYF	.	TRBV5-1	TRBJ2-5	.
TGTGCCAGCAGTAGGACGAACCCTAACACCGGGGAGCTGTTTTTT	CASSRTNPNTGELFF	.	TRBV28	TRBJ2-2	.
TGTGCCATCAGGGACCCCGTCCTCTCTGGAAACACCATATATTTT	CAIRDPVLSGNTIYF	.	TRBV10-3	TRBJ1-3	.
TGTGCCAGCAGCTTCGGACAGCCTACGGCCTACGAGCAGTACTTC	CASSFGQPTAYEQYF	.	TRBV5-4	TRBJ2-7	.
TGTGCCAGTAGTATAAGCAGGGATGAAAAACTGTTTTTT	CASSISRDEKLFF	.	TRBV19	TRBJ1-4	.
TGTGCCAGCAGCCTTCAAGATCGGAAGCAAGAGACCCAGTACTTC	CASSLQDRKQETQYF	.	TRBV5-6	TRBJ2-5	.
TGTGCCAGCAGTTTATATACTAGCGTCCCCCACGAGCAGTACTTC	CASSLYTSVPHEQYF	TRBD2	TRBV28	TRBJ2-7	.
TGTGCCTGGAGCCCCAGAGGGGGCCATGGCAGAAAGACAGATACGCAGTATTTT	CAWSPRGGHGRKTDTQYF	TRBD1	TRBV30	TRBJ2-3	.
TGTGCCAGCGGGGCGGGGAGCACAGATACGCAGTATTTT	CASGAGSTDTQYF	.	TRBV18	TRBJ2-3	.
TGTGCCAGCAGCCAAGGAGCGGGAGGGGTCCAAGAGACCCAGTACTTC	CASSQGAGGVQETQYF	TRBD2	TRBV4-2	TRBJ2-5	.
TGTGCCAGCAGTTATAGGGGCGGGACTGAAGCTTTCTTT	CASSYRGGTEAFF	.	TRBV6-5	TRBJ1-1	.
TGTGCCAGCAGCTTAAGTCCAGCAGTCAATGAGCAGTTCTTC	CASSLSPAVNEQFF	.	TRBV7-3	TRBJ2-1	.
TGTGCCAGCAGCTTAGGGTCAGGGAGTACCTACGAGCAGTACTTC	CASSLGSGSTYEQYF	.	TRBV11-3	TRBJ2-7	.
TGTGCCAGCAGCCGGACCCTCGGGCTAAACATTCAGTACTTC	CASSRTLGLNIQYF	.	TRBV28	TRBJ2-4	.
TGTGCCAGCAGCGGAAGGGTAGGGCCCCAAGAGACCCAGTACTTC	CASSGRVGPQETQYF	.	TRBV9	TRBJ2-5	.
TGTGCCAGCAGCTTGGCCGGGGCCAATTACGAGCAGTACTTC	CASSLAGANYEQYF	.	TRBV5-5	TRBJ2-7	.
TGTGCCAGCAGTGAGGCGGTAGGTGGGACCCAGTACTTC	CASSEAVGGTQYF	.	TRBV2	TRBJ2-5	.
TGTGCCAGCAAAAGGAGGAACAGTGGCTACACCTTC	CASKRRNSGYTF	.	TRBV2	TRBJ1-2	.
TGTGCCAGCTCAGGGGGACAGGCAACTAATGAAAAACTGTTTTTT	CASSGGQATNEKLFF	TRBD1	TRBV18	TRBJ1-4	.
TGTGCCAGCAGTCTGAGCCGCTACGAGCAGTACTTC	CASSLSRYEQYF	.	TRBV6-6	TRBJ2-7	.